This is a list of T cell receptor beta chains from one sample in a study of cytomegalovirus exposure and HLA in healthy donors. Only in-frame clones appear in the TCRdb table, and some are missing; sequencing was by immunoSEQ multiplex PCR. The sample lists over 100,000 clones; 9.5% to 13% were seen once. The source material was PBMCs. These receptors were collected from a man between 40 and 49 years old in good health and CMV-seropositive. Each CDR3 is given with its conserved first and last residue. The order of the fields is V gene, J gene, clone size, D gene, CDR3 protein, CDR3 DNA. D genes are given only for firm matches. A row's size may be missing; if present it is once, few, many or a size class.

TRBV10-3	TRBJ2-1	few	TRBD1	CAIDPGTGSNEQFF	TGTGCCATCGATCCCGGGACAGGGAGTAATGAGCAGTTCTTC
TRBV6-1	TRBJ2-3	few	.	CASSEVADTQYF	TGTGCCAGCAGTGAAGTCGCAGATACGCAGTATTTT
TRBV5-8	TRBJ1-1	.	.	CASSLAGGGSPEAFF	TGTGCCAGCAGCTTGGCCGGGGGAGGCTCCCCTGAAGCTTTCTTT
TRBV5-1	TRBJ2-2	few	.	CASHVQGSSGELFF	TGCGCCAGCCACGTACAGGGAAGTAGCGGGGAGCTGTTTTTT
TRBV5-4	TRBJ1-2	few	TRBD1	CASSLDQGVDYGYTF	TGTGCCAGCAGCTTGGACCAGGGGGTGGACTATGGCTACACCTTC
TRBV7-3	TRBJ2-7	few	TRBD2	CASSLSGGSSYEQYF	TGTGCCAGCAGCTTAAGCGGCGGGAGTAGTTACGAGCAGTACTTC
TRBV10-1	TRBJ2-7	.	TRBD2	CASRILAGVNEQYF	TGCGCCAGCAGAATACTAGCGGGAGTCAACGAGCAGTACTTC
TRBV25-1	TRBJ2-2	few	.	CASRTTVQTNTGELFF	TGTGCCAGCAGAACCACAGTCCAAACGAACACCGGGGAGCTGTTTTTT
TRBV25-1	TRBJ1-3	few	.	CASSDQVFTGSSGNTIYF	TGTGCCAGCAGTGACCAGGTTTTTACAGGGTCCTCTGGAAACACCATATATTTT
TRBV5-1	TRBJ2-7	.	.	CASSGMIPDEQYF	TGCGCCAGCAGCGGCATGATTCCAGACGAGCAGTACTTC
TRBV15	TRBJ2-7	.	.	CATSRGDTAYEQYF	TGTGCCACCAGCAGAGGGGACACCGCCTACGAGCAGTACTTC
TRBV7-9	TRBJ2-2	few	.	CASSLQVNTGELFF	TGTGCCAGCAGCTTACAGGTGAACACCGGGGAGCTGTTTTTT
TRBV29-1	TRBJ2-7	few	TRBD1	CSGGTGDEQYF	TGCAGCGGGGGGACAGGGGACGAGCAGTACTTC
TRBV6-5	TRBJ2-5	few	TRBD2	CASSSTGGSQETQYF	TGTGCCAGCAGTTCCACCGGGGGGAGCCAAGAGACCCAGTACTTC
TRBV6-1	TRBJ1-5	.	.	CASSPTAGEGQPQHF	TGTGCCAGCAGTCCTACCGCAGGGGAGGGTCAGCCCCAGCATTTT
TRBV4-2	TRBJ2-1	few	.	CASSQAWERRNEQFF	TGTGCCAGCAGCCAGGCGTGGGAGCGAAGGAATGAGCAGTTCTTC
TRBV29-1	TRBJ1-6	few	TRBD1	CSVDSKGAVLSPLHF	TGCAGCGTTGATTCTAAGGGGGCCGTACTTTCACCCCTCCACTTT
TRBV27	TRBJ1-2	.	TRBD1	CASSGQGIDGYTF	TGTGCCAGCAGTGGACAGGGTATTGATGGCTACACCTTC
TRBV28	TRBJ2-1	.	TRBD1	CASTPPGTESYNEQFF	TGTGCCAGCACCCCCCCCGGGACAGAGTCCTACAATGAGCAGTTCTTC
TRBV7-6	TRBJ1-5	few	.	CASSKYRAGQPQHF	TGTGCCAGCAGCAAATACAGGGCTGGGCAGCCCCAGCATTTT
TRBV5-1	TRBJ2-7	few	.	CASSPGRGKGEQYF	TGCGCCAGCAGCCCGGGGAGAGGGAAAGGCGAGCAGTACTTC
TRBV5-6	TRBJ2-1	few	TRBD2	CASSPAGGMNEQFF	TGTGCCAGCAGTCCTGCGGGAGGAATGAATGAGCAGTTCTTC
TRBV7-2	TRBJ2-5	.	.	CASSLYGREETQYF	TGTGCCAGCAGCTTATACGGCAGGGAAGAGACCCAGTACTTC
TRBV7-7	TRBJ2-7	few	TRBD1	CASSLGTGSSYEQYF	TGTGCTAGCAGCTTGGGGACAGGGAGCTCCTACGAGCAGTACTTC
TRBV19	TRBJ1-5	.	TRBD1	CASMGTGGGQPQHF	TGTGCCAGTATGGGGACAGGGGGTGGTCAGCCCCAGCATTTT
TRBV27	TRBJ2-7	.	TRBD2	CASSLVAGDEQYF	TGTGCCAGCAGTTTAGTTGCGGGGGACGAGCAGTACTTC
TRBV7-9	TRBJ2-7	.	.	CASSSWGQYEQYF	TGTGCCAGCAGCTCCTGGGGGCAGTACGAGCAGTACTTC
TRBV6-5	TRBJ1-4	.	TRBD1	CASSYGLGTGVEKLFF	TGTGCCAGCAGTTACGGGTTGGGGACAGGGGTTGAAAAACTGTTTTTT
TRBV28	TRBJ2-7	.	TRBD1	CASSSPGTGLGYEQYF	TGTGCCAGCAGTTCTCCGGGGACAGGGCTCGGCTACGAGCAGTACTTC
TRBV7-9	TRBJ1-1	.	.	CASSLVQGTTEAFF	TGTGCCAGCAGCTTAGTCCAGGGTACCACTGAAGCTTTCTTT
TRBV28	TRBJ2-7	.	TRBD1	CASMQVPDRTYEQYF	TGTGCCAGCATGCAGGTCCCGGACAGGACTTACGAGCAGTACTTC
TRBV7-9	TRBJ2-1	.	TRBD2	CASSLARGTSGAGYNEQFF	TGTGCCAGCAGCTTAGCGAGGGGGACTAGCGGGGCGGGGTACAATGAGCAGTTCTTC
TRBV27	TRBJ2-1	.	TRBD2	CASSSGGSFYNEQFF	TGTGCCAGCAGTTCTGGCGGGAGCTTCTACAATGAGCAGTTCTTC
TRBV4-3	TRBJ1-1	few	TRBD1	CASSQVKTGDTEAFF	TGCGCCAGCAGCCAGGTCAAGACAGGGGACACTGAAGCTTTCTTT
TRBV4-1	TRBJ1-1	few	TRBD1	CASSQDLTGVVTEAFF	TGCGCCAGCAGCCAAGATCTTACAGGGGTCGTTACTGAAGCTTTCTTT
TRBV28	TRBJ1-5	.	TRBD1	CASSLTGAYQPQHF	TGTGCCAGCAGTCTGACAGGGGCGTATCAGCCCCAGCATTTT
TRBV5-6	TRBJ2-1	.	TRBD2	CASSSKIGTSGYNEQFF	TGTGCCAGCAGCTCAAAAATCGGGACTAGCGGTTACAATGAGCAGTTCTTC
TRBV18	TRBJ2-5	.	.	CASSPLADWRETQYF	TGTGCCAGCTCACCGTTAGCGGACTGGAGGGAGACCCAGTACTTC
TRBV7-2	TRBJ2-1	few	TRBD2	CASSFTGGYNEQFF	TGTGCCAGCAGCTTTACGGGGGGTTACAATGAGCAGTTCTTC
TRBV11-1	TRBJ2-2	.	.	CASSINSGTDTGELFF	TGTGCCAGCAGCATTAACAGCGGTACAGACACCGGGGAGCTGTTTTTT
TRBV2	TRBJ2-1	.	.	CASTAASSLVPHEQFF	TGTGCCAGCACCGCGGCTAGCTCCCTGGTCCCCCATGAGCAGTTCTTC
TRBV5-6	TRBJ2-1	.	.	CASSPKTVWNEQFF	TGTGCCAGCAGCCCTAAAACGGTTTGGAATGAGCAGTTCTTC
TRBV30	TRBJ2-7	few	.	CAWSGRDSYEQYF	TGTGCCTGGAGTGGACGGGACTCCTACGAGCAGTACTTC
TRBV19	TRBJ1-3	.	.	CASRQASGNTIYF	TGTGCCAGTAGGCAGGCCTCTGGAAACACCATATATTTT
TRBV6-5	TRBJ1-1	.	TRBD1	CASSLLYDRGKEAFF	TGTGCCAGCAGCCTACTCTATGACAGGGGTAAAGAAGCTTTCTTT
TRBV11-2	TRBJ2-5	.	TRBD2	CASSFLSGLAGGQETQYF	TGTGCCAGCAGCTTCTTGAGTGGGCTAGCGGGAGGACAAGAGACCCAGTACTTC
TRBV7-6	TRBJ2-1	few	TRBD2	CASSLTAGEDEQFF	TGTGCCAGCAGCTTAACAGCGGGAGAGGACGAGCAGTTCTTC
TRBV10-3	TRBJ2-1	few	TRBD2	CAISREGLYNEQFF	TGTGCCATCAGTCGGGAGGGGCTTTACAATGAGCAGTTCTTC
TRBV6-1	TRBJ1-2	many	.	CASHGRNYGYTF	TGTGCCAGCCATGGCAGAAACTATGGCTACACCTTC
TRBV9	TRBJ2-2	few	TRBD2	CASSVSSGRAFSGELFF	TGTGCCAGCAGCGTAAGCAGCGGGAGGGCCTTCAGCGGGGAGCTGTTTTTT
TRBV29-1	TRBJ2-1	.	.	CSVEDRWTTYNEQFF	TGCAGCGTTGAAGATCGGTGGACAACCTACAATGAGCAGTTCTTC
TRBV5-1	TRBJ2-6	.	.	CASSLNAVSGANVLTF	TGCGCCAGCAGCTTGAATGCGGTCTCTGGGGCCAACGTCCTGACTTTC
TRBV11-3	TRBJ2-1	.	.	CASSLDAGTYNEQFF	TGTGCCAGCAGCTTAGATGCCGGGACCTACAATGAGCAGTTCTTC
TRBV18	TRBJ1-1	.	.	CASSPLARDTEAFF	TGTGCCAGCTCACCCTTGGCCCGGGACACTGAAGCTTTCTTT
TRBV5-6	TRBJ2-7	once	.	CASSLGLLSSYEQYF	TGTGCCAGCAGCCTGGGACTCCTGAGCTCCTACGAGCAGTACTTC
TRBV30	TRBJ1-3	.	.	CAWSMRSSGNTIYF	TGTGCCTGGAGTATGCGTAGCTCTGGAAACACCATATATTTT
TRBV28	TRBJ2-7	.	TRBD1	CASSLSGTGGSYEQYF	TGTGCCAGCAGTTTATCCGGGACAGGGGGCTCCTACGAGCAGTACTTC
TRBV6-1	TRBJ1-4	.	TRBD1	CASSVLGDRSNEKLFF	TGTGCCAGCAGTGTCCTCGGGGACAGATCTAATGAAAAACTGTTTTTT
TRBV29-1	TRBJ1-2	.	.	CSVEVPGQGYGYTF	TGCAGCGTTGAAGTACCGGGACAAGGCTATGGCTACACCTTC